This T cell receptor beta chain comes out of a study of T cells after yellow fever vaccination. UMIs and a universal primer site were added when TCR cDNA was made by 5'RACE template switching. TCRdb used MiXCR to reprocess the 5' RACE reads, holding one entry per CDR3 protein. Of under 700,000 distinct CDR3 sequences in the sample, less than 20% were seen once. A note on this clonotype: Its antigen is not identified.

Looked up from germline, CDR1 is MNHEY and CDR2 is SVGEGT. J gave up 4 bases and V 2 bases, and 12 bases lay outside the gene matches. This CDR3 region has 17 residues. Study findings and constraints: Researchers noted that a small share of clonotypes showed up in both CD4 and CD8 compartments. The study found a weaker secondary response that peaked faster, day 5 versus 15.

This specimen was PBMCs, taken 5 days after the first yellow fever vaccination. The V and J genes are TRBV6-2 or TRBV6-3 and TRBJ2-5; 8 bases map to TRBD1. The origin of this receptor is a man aged 18-30 years who received the YFV17D yellow fever vaccine. The CDR3 coding sequence is TGTGCCAGCAGTTACCAACCCCACGCAGGGGGCGGAGAGACCCAGTACTTC. This encodes CASSYQPHAGGGETQYF.